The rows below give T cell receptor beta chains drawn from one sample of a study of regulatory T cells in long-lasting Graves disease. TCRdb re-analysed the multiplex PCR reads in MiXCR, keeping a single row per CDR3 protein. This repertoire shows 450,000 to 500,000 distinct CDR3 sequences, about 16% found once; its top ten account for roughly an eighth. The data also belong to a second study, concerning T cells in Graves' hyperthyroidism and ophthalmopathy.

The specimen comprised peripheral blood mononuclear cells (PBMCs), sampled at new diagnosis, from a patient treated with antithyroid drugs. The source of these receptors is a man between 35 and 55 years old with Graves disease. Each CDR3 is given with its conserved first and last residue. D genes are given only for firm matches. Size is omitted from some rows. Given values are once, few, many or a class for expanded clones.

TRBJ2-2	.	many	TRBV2	CASKGGQAPGELFF	TGTGCCAGCAAGGGAGGACAGGCCCCCGGGGAGCTGTTTTTT
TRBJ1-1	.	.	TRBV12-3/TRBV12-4	CASSLFGGGNEAFF	TGTGCCAGCAGTTTATTCGGGGGCGGTAATGAAGCTTTCTTT
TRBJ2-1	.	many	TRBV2	CASSEIGQYNEQFF	TGTGCCAGCAGTGAAATCGGCCAATACAATGAGCAGTTCTTC
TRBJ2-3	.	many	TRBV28	CASSWADGSQYF	TGTGCCAGCAGTTGGGCGGACGGGTCGCAGTATTTT
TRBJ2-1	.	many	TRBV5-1	CASRLGLLSYNEQFF	TGCGCCAGCAGGTTAGGGCTCTTATCCTACAATGAGCAGTTCTTC
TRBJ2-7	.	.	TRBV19	CASSISDATYEQYF	TGTGCCAGTAGTATATCGGACGCTACCTACGAGCAGTACTTC
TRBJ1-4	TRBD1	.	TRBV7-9	CASSGDSSNEKLFF	TGTGCCAGCAGCGGGGACAGCTCTAATGAAAAACTGTTTTTT
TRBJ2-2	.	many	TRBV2	CASSGGLINTGELFF	TGTGCCAGCAGTGGGGGACTGATTAACACCGGGGAGCTGTTTTTT
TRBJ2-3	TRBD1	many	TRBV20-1	CSASRQGATDTQYF	TGCAGTGCTAGCCGACAGGGGGCTACAGATACGCAGTATTTT
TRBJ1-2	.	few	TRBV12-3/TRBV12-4	CASSPAGRLNYGYTF	TGTGCCAGCAGCCCCGCAGGACGGCTTAACTATGGCTACACCTTC
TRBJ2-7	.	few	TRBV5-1	CASSPATRNYEQYF	TGTGCCAGCAGCCCCGCGACTAGGAACTACGAGCAGTACTTC
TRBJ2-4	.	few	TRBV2	CASRGYIQYF	TGTGCCAGCCGGGGGTACATTCAGTACTTC
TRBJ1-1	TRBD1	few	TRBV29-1	CSVETGRGLGTEAFF	TGCAGCGTCGAGACAGGAAGGGGGCTAGGGACTGAAGCTTTCTTT
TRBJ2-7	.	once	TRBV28	CASSFLATNTGEQYF	TGTGCCAGCAGTTTTTTAGCGACGAACACCGGGGAGCAGTACTTC
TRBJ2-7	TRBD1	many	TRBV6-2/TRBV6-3	CASSVPGTGGYEQYF	TGTGCCAGCAGTGTACCCGGGACAGGGGGATACGAGCAGTACTTC
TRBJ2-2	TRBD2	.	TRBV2	CASRGTSGRGTGELFF	TGTGCCAGCAGAGGGACTAGCGGGAGAGGCACCGGGGAGCTGTTTTTT
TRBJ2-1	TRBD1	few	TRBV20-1	CSARRARGYNEQFF	TGCAGTGCTAGACGGGCCAGGGGGTACAATGAGCAGTTCTTC
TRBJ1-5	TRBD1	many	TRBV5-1	CASSSGQANQPQHF	TGCGCCAGCAGCTCGGGACAGGCGAATCAGCCCCAGCATTTT
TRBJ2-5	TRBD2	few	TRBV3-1	CASSLSSGTLLQETQYF	TGTGCCAGCAGTCTATCTAGCGGGACACTCCTACAAGAGACCCAGTACTTC
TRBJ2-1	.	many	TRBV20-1	CSAIVNEQFF	TGCAGTGCTATAGTGAATGAGCAGTTCTTC
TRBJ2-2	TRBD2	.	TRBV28	CASSSGTLAGGFGELFF	TGTGCCAGCAGTTCGGGGACACTAGCGGGAGGGTTTGGGGAGCTGTTTTTT
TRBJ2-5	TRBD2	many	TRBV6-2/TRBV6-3	CASSKLAGEGETQYF	TGTGCCAGCAGTAAACTAGCGGGAGAAGGAGAGACCCAGTACTTC
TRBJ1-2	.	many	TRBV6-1	CASREGRNYGYTF	TGTGCCAGCAGAGAAGGACGGAACTATGGCTACACCTTC
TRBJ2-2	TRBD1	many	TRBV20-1	CSAKTGSSNTGELFF	TGCAGTGCTAAGACAGGGAGTTCGAACACCGGGGAGCTGTTTTTT
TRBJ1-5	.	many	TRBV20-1	CSARRTGTLNQPQHF	TGCAGTGCTAGAAGAACCGGGACACTAAATCAGCCCCAGCATTTT
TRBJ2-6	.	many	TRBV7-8	CASSSRGSGANVLTF	TGTGCCAGCAGCTCCCGGGGCTCTGGGGCCAACGTCCTGACTTTC
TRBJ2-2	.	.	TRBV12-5	CASGFGELFF	TGTGCTAGTGGTTTTGGGGAGCTGTTTTTT
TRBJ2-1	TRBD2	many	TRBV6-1	CASRDPGTNTYNEQFF	TGTGCCAGCAGAGACCCCGGGACTAACACCTACAATGAGCAGTTCTTC
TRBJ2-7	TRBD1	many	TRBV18	CASSATGVGNEQYF	TGTGCCAGCTCAGCGACAGGGGTAGGGAACGAGCAGTACTTC
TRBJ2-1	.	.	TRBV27	CASSLSRGPGEQFF	TGTGCCAGCAGTTTATCCAGGGGCCCTGGTGAGCAGTTCTTC
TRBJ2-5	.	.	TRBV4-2	CASSQEASAEETQYF	TGTGCCAGCAGCCAAGAAGCTAGCGCCGAAGAGACCCAGTACTTC
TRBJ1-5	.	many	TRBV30	CAWSAHSSNQPQHF	TGTGCCTGGAGTGCCCACTCTAGCAATCAGCCCCAGCATTTT
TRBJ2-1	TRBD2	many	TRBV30	CAWSAGLAAYNEQFF	TGTGCCTGGTCTGCGGGACTAGCGGCTTATAATGAGCAGTTCTTC
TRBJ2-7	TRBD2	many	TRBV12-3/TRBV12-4	CASSKLGGEQYF	TGTGCCAGCAGTAAGCTGGGGGGGGAGCAGTACTTC
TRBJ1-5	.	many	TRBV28	CASSYGMRNQPQHF	TGTGCCAGCAGTTATGGTATGCGCAATCAGCCCCAGCATTTT
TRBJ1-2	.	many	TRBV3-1	CASSRNEGSYGYTF	TGTGCCAGCAGCCGCAATGAGGGGTCCTATGGCTACACCTTC
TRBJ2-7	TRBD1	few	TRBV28	CASSLFLRDRDSYEQYF	TGTGCCAGCAGTTTATTCCTCAGGGACAGGGATTCCTACGAGCAGTACTTC
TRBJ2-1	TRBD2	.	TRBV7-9	CASSLIASGVYNEQFF	TGTGCCAGCAGCTTAATTGCTAGCGGGGTCTACAATGAGCAGTTCTTC
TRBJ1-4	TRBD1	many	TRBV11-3	CASSSGQINEKLFF	TGTGCCAGCAGCTCGGGACAGATTAATGAAAAACTGTTTTTT
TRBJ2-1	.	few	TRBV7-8	CASSLRISRFPYNEQFF	TGTGCCAGCAGCTTACGGATTTCTCGGTTCCCCTACAATGAGCAGTTCTTC
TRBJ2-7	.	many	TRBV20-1	CSARADLYEQYF	TGCAGTGCTAGGGCTGACCTCTACGAGCAGTACTTC
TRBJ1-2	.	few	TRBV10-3	CAISERQINYGYTF	TGTGCCATCAGTGAGAGGCAGATTAACTATGGCTACACCTTC
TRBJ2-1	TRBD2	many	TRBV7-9	CASSRSSGRAGPEQFF	TGTGCCAGCAGCAGGTCTAGCGGGAGGGCCGGGCCTGAGCAGTTCTTC
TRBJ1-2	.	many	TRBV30	CAWSVPRGDNYGYTF	TGTGCCTGGAGTGTACCTCGGGGGGATAACTATGGCTACACCTTC
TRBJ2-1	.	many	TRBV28	CASSLVYNEQFF	TGTGCCAGCAGCTTAGTTTACAATGAGCAGTTCTTC
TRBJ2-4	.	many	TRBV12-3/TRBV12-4	CASSLVGPPLGNIQYF	TGTGCCAGCAGTTTAGTAGGGCCTCCCCTGGGGAACATTCAGTACTTC
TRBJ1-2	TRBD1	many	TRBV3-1	CASSQVRGQSSYGYTF	TGTGCCAGCAGCCAAGTGAGGGGACAGTCTTCCTATGGCTACACCTTC
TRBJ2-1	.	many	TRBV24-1	CATSDPGRTGHNEQFF	TGTGCCACCAGTGATCCCGGGAGGACAGGCCACAATGAGCAGTTCTTC
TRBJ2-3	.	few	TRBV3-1	CASKGGKSTDTQYF	TGTGCCAGCAAGGGCGGGAAGAGCACAGATACGCAGTATTTT
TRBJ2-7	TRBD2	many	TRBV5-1	CASSPGTSGSEQYF	TGCGCCAGCAGCCCGGGGACTAGCGGGAGCGAGCAGTACTTC
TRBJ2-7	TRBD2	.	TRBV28	CASIGTSGPSGEQYF	TGTGCCAGCATCGGGACTAGCGGGCCATCGGGGGAGCAGTACTTC
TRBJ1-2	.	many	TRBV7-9	CASSPDSHYGYTF	TGTGCCAGCAGCCCCGACAGCCACTATGGCTACACCTTC
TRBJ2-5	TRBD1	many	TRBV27	CASSSGGTGQETQYF	TGTGCCAGCAGTTCGGGTGGGACAGGCCAAGAGACCCAGTACTTC